The 7 T cell receptor beta chains in this list originate from one sample, sequenced in a study of T cells in Graves' hyperthyroidism and ophthalmopathy. RNA transcripts were the template for amplifying TCR beta CDR3 regions. The TCR CDR3 first-round RT-PCR relied on the HTBI primer set. TCRdb passed the multiplex PCR reads through MiXCR, listing each CDR3 protein once. Of about half a million distinct CDR3 sequences listed, around 22% are singletons. Sample: blood. These receptors originate from a woman aged 25 to 45 with Graves' ophthalmopathy.

This clonotype was counted at least ten times. The chain is built from TRBV7-2 and TRBJ1-4, with a tentative D call TRBD1 (5 bases). Looked up from germline, CDR1 is SGHTA and CDR2 is FQGNSA. This CDR3 comprises 14 residues. The V end was cut by 3 bases, the J end by 8 bases, with 13 bases between. The CDR3 DNA reads TGTGCCAGCAGCTTTTCAGTGGGGCGCGAAAAACTGTTTTTT. Translated: CASSFSVGREKLFF. Filled out from reference TRBV7-2 and TRBJ1-4, the complete variable domain reads GAGVSQSPSNKVTEKGKDVELRCDPISGHTALYWYRQSLGQGLEFLIYFQGNSAPDKSGLPSDRFSAERTGGSVSTLTIQRTQQEDSAVYLCASSFSVGREKLFFGSGTQLSVL.

The chain uses TRBV6-5 and TRBJ2-7, with 8 positions matching TRBD1. V shed 0 bases, J shed 4 bases, and the junction held 5 bases outside the gene matches. Germline V gene lookup returns CDR1 MNHEY and CDR2 SVGAGI. CDR3 length equals 15 residues. The CDR3, as DNA: TGTGCCAGCAGTTACTCGACAGGGGTGGGGTACGAGCAGTACTTC. It codes for CASSYSTGVGYEQYF.

This clonotype was counted at least ten times. J is TRBJ1-2 and V is TRBV29-1, with D perhaps matching TRBD1 (5 bases). Germline V gene lookup returns CDR1 SQVTM and CDR2 ANQGSEA. This CDR3 region has 12 residues. V lost 6 bases and J 4 bases, leaving 12 bases between the germline ends. The CDR3 DNA sequence: TGCAGCGTGGCCGTGACAGTCTATGGCTACACCTTC. It specifies CSVAVTVYGYTF.

CDR3 in DNA: TGTGCCAGCAGCTCCATCGACAGGGAAGGATCCTACACCTTC. This translates into CASSSIDREGSYTF. The rearrangement joins TRBV11-1 to TRBJ1-2; 7 positions agree with TRBD1. The CDR3 contains 14 residues. J gave up 10 bases and V 4 bases, and 12 bases lay outside the gene matches. CDR1 and CDR2 from the germline V gene are SGHAT and FQDESV (reference sequence).

The chain uses TRBV20-1 and TRBJ1-5; D might be TRBD1 (6 bases). The CDR3 covers 15 residues. V was shortened by 6 bases and J by 3 bases, with 18 bases between the two germline ends. The V gene's germline CDR1 is DFQATT and CDR2 SNEGSKA (reference sequence). The CDR3 region is CSARGGGGFNQPQHF. The CDR3, as DNA: TGCAGTGCGCGGGGGGGAGGGGGTTTCAATCAGCCCCAGCATTTT.

The table lists this clonotype with many counts. V usage is TRBV11-1 and J usage is TRBJ1-2, with D unclear. The V and J ends lost 5 bases and 4 bases respectively, with 20 bases between them. CDR3 size: 16 residues. Germline V CDR1 and CDR2: SGHAT, FQDESV (reference sequence). CDR3 nucleotides: TGTGCCAGCAGCCTCTTAAGCCTTGCGACTCCCTATGGCTACACCTTC. Translation gives CASSLLSLATPYGYTF. Full variable domain (remainder filled in from reference TRBV11-1 and TRBJ1-2): EAEVAQSPRYKITEKSQAVAFWCDPISGHATLYWYRQILGQGPELLVQFQDESVVDDSQLPKDRFSAERLKGVDSTLKIQPAELGDSAMYLCASSLLSLATPYGYTFGSGTRLTVV.

The chain uses TRBV12-3 or TRBV12-4 and TRBJ2-5; 13 nucleotides align to TRBD2. The length of the CDR3 is 16 residues. Trimming cost V 2 bases and J 4 bases; bases outside gene matches: 4. DNA of the CDR3: TGTGCCAGCAGTTTAAGGGGACTAGCGGGGCGAGAGACCCAGTACTTC. This sequence encodes CASSLRGLAGRETQYF.